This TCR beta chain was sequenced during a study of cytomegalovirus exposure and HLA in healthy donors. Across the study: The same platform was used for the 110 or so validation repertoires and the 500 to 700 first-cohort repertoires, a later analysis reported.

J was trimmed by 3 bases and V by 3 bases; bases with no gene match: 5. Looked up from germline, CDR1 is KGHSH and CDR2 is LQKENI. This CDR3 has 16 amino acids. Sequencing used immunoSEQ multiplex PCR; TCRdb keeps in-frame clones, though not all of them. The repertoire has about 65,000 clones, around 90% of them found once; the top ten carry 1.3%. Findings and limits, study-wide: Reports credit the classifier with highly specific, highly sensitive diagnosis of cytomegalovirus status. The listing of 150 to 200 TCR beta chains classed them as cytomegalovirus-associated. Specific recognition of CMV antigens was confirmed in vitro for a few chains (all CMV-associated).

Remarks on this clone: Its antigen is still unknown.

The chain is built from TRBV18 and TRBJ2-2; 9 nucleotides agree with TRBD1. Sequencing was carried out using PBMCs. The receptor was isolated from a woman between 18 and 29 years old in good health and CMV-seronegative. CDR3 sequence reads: CASSPTGGLDTGELFF. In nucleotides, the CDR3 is TGTGCCAGCTCACCCACAGGGGGCCTCGACACCGGGGAGCTGTTTTTT.